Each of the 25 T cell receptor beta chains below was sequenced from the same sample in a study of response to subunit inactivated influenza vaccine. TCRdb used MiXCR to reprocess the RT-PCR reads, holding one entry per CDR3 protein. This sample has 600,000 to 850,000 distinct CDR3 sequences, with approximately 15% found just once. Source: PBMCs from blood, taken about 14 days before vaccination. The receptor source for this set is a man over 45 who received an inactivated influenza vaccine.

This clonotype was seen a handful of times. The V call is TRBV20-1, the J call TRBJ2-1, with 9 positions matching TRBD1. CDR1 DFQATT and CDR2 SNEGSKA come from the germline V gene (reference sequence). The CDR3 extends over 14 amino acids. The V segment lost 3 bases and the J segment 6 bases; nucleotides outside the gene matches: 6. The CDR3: CSASKGTGINEQFF. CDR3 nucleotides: TGCAGTGCTAGTAAAGGGACAGGGATCAATGAGCAGTTCTTC.

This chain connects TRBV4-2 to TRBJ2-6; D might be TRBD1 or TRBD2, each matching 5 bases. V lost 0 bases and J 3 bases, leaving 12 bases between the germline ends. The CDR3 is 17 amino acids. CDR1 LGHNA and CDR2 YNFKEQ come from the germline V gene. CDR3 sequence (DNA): TGTGCCAGCAGCCAAGATGGGGGTACCGGTGGGGCCAACGTCCTGACTTTC. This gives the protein CASSQDGGTGGANVLTF.

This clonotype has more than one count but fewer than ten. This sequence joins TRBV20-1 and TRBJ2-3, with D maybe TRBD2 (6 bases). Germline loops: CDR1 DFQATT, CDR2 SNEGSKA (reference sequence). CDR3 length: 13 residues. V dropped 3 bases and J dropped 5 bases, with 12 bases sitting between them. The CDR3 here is CSASRGTKDTQYF. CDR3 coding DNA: TGCAGTGCTAGTCGGGGGACCAAAGATACGCAGTATTTT.

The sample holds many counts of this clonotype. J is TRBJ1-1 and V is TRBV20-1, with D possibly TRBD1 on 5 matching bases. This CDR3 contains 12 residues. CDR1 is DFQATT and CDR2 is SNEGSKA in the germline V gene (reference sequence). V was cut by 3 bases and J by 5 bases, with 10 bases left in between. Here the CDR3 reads CSASEKGTEAFF. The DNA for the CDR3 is TGCAGTGCTAGTGAGAAGGGGACTGAAGCTTTCTTT.

In DNA, the CDR3 is TGTGCCAGCAGTGAGGGAAGGGTTAATGACGAGCAGTACTTC. Its translation is CASSEGRVNDEQYF. The chain links TRBV2 to TRBJ2-7, with no clear D. V was cut by 3 bases and J by 5 bases, with 14 bases left in between. Per germline, CDR1 SNHLY and CDR2 FYNNEI. CDR3 length: 14 residues.

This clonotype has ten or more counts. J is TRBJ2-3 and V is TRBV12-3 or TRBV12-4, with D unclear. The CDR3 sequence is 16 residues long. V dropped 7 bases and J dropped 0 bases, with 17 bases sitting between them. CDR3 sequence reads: CASTFLVGASTDTQYF. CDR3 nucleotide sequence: TGTGCCAGCACCTTTTTGGTTGGAGCTAGCACAGATACGCAGTATTTT.

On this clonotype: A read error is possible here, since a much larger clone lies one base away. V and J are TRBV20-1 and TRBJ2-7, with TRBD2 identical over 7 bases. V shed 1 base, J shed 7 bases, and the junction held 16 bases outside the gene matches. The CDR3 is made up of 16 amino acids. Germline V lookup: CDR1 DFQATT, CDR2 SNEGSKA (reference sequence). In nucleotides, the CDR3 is TGCAGTGCTAGAGTGAGGGCAGGGACTATTTTAAGAGAGCAGTACTTC. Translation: CSARVRAGTILREQYF.

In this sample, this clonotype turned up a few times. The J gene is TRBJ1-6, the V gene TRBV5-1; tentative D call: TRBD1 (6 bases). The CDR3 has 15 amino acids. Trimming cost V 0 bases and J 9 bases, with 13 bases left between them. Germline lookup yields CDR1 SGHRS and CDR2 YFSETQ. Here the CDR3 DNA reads TGCGCCAGCAGCTTGGAAGCAGGGGTGGGTTCACCCCTCCACTTT. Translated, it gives CASSLEAGVGSPLHF.

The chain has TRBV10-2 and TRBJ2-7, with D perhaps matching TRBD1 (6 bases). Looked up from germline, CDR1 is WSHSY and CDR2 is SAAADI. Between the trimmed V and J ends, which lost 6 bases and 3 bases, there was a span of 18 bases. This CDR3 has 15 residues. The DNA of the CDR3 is TGCGCCAGCAGCGTGACAGGAGTTGTTGGCTACGAGCAGTACTTC. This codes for CASSVTGVVGYEQYF.

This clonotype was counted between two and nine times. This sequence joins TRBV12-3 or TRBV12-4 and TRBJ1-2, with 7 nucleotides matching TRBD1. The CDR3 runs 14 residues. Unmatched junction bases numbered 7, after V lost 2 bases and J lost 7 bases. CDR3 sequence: CASSLRTGARGYTF. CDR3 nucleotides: TGTGCCAGCAGTTTAAGGACAGGCGCTCGTGGCTACACCTTC.

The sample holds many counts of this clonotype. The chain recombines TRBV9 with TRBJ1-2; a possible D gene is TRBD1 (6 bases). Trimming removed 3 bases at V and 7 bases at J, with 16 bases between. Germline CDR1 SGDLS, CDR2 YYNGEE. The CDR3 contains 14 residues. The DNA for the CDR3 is TGTGCCAGCAGCGAGGGGACAACGAGACCTGGCTACACCTTC. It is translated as CASSEGTTRPGYTF.

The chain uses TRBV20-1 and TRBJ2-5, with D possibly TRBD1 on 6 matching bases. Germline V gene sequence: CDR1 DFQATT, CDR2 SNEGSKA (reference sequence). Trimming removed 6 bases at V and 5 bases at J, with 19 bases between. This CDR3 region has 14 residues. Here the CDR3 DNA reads TGCAGTGCCACTATACAGGGTTTAGGGGAGACCCAGTACTTC. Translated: CSATIQGLGETQYF.

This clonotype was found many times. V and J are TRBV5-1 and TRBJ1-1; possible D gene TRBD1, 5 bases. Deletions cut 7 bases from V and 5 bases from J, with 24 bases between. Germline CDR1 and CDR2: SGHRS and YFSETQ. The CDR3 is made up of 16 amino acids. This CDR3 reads CASGTGGARTRTEAFF. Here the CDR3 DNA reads TGCGCCAGCGGTACGGGAGGGGCTCGGACACGAACTGAAGCTTTCTTT. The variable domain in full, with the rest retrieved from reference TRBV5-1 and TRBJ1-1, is KAGVTQTPRYLIKTRGQQVTLSCSPISGHRSVSWYQQTPGQGLQFLFEYFSETQRNKGNFPGRFSGRQFSNSRSEMNVSTLELGDSALYLCASGTGGARTRTEAFFGQGTRLTVV.

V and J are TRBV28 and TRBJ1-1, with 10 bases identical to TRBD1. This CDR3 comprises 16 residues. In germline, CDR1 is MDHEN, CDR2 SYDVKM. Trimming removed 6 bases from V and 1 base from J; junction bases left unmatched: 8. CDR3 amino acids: CASRWDRGVRNTEAFF. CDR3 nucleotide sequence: TGTGCCAGCAGGTGGGACAGGGGCGTAAGGAACACTGAAGCTTTCTTT.

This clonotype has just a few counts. The CDR3 region is CASRQRGQFNEQFF. In DNA, the CDR3 is TGTGCCAGCCGCCAGCGGGGACAGTTCAATGAGCAGTTCTTC. J is TRBJ2-1 and V is TRBV12-3 or TRBV12-4; D is perhaps TRBD1 or TRBD2 (7 bases each). V lost 8 bases and J 6 bases, leaving 17 bases between the germline ends. This CDR3 comprises 14 residues.

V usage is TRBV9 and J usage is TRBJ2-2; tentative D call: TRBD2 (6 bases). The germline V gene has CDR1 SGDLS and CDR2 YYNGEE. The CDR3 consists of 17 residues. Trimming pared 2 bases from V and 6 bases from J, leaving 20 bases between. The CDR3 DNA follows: TGTGCCAGCAGCGTGGGGGGACTGCCTAGGTTGGCCGGGGAGCTGTTTTTT. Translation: CASSVGGLPRLAGELFF.

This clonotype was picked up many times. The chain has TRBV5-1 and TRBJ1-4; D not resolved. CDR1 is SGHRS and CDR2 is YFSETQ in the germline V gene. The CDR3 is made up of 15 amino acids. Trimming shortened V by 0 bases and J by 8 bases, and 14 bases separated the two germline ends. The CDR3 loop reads CASSLVAGMGEKLFF. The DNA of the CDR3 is TGCGCCAGCAGCTTGGTTGCGGGGATGGGAGAAAAACTGTTTTTT. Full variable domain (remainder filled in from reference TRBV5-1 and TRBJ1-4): KAGVTQTPRYLIKTRGQQVTLSCSPISGHRSVSWYQQTPGQGLQFLFEYFSETQRNKGNFPGRFSGRQFSNSRSEMNVSTLELGDSALYLCASSLVAGMGEKLFFGSGTQLSVL.

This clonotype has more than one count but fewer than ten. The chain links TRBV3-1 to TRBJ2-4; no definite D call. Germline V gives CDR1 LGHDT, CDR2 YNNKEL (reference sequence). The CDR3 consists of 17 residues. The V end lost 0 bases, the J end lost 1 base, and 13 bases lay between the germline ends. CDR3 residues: CASSQDRVRMAKNIQYF. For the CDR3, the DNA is TGTGCCAGCAGCCAAGATCGGGTGCGGATGGCCAAAAACATTCAGTACTTC.

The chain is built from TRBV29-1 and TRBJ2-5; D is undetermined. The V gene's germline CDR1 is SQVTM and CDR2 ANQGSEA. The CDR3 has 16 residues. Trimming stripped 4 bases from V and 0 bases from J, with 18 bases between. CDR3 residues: CSVVPLRSSHQETQYF. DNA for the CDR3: TGCAGCGTTGTCCCCCTGAGGTCTAGTCACCAAGAGACCCAGTACTTC.

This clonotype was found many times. The CDR3 DNA sequence: TGCAGTGCTAGAGTCGGGACAGCCTACGATAGGAGCGAGCAGTACTTC. As protein: CSARVGTAYDRSEQYF. The rearrangement joins TRBV20-1 to TRBJ2-7, with 7 nucleotides matching TRBD1. The CDR3 extends over 16 amino acids. Germline V lookup: CDR1 DFQATT, CDR2 SNEGSKA (reference sequence). V lost 1 base and J lost 6; bases outside the gene matches: 15.

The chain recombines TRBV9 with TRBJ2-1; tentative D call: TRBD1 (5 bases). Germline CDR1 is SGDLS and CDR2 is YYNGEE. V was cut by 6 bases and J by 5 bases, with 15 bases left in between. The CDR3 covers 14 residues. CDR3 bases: TGTGCCAGCACCCAAGGGGATCGAAACAATGAGCAGTTCTTC. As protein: CASTQGDRNNEQFF. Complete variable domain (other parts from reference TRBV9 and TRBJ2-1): DSGVTQTPKHLITATGQRVTLRCSPRSGDLSVYWYQQSLDQGLQFLIQYYNGEERAKGNILERFSAQQFPDLHSELNLSSLELGDSALYFCASTQGDRNNEQFFGPGTRLTVL.

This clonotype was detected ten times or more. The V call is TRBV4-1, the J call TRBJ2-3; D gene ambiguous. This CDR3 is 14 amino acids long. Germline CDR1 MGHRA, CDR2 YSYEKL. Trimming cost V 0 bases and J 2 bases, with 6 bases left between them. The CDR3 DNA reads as TGCGCCAGCAGCCAAGAGCGGTCCACAGATACGCAGTATTTT. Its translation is CASSQERSTDTQYF.

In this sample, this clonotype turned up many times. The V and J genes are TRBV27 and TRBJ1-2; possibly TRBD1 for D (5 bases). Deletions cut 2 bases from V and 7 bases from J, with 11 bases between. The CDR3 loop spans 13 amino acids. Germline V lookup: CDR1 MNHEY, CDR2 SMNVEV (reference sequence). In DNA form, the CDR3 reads TGTGCCAGCAGTTTAGGTTCAGGGTCTGGCTACACCTTC. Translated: CASSLGSGSGYTF.

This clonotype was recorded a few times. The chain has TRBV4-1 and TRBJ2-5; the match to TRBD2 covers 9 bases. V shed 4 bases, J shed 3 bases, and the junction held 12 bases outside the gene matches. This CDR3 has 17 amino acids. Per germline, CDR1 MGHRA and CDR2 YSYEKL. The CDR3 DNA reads TGCGCCAGCAGCCCCTATTATGCGGCGGGAGGGGAAGAGACCCAGTACTTC. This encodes CASSPYYAAGGEETQYF.

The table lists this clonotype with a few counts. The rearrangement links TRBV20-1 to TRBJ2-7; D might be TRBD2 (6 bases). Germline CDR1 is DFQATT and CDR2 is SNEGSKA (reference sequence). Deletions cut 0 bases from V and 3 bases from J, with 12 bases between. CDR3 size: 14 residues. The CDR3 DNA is TGCAGTGCTAGAGAACCAGGGAGGCGCTACGAGCAGTACTTC. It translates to CSAREPGRRYEQYF.